A single sample gave rise to the 32 T cell receptor beta chains below, sequenced in a study of cytomegalovirus exposure and HLA in healthy donors. Amplification used 60 Vbeta primers and 13 Jbeta primers. Data came from immunoSEQ multiplex PCR; TCRdb stores just in-frame clones and leaves some out. This sample has under 200,000 clones; around 88% occur once, and the top ten carry approximately 1.7%. The sample was PBMCs. All receptors derive from a man aged 35-49 years in good health and CMV-seropositive.

J is TRBJ1-5 and V is TRBV7-9, with D tentatively TRBD1 (5 bases). Germline V lookup: CDR1 SEHNR, CDR2 FQNEAQ (reference sequence). The CDR3 contains 13 residues. V was clipped by 3 bases and J by 5 bases, with 8 bases between them. The CDR3 region is CASSFQGDQPQHF. The DNA for the CDR3 is TGTGCCAGCAGCTTCCAGGGTGATCAGCCCCAGCATTTT.

The genes are TRBV7-2 and TRBJ2-2; TRBD2 aligns across 10 bases. V was clipped by 5 bases and J by 6 bases; unmatched bases: 6. The germline CDR1 and CDR2 sequences are SGHTA and FQGNSA. CDR3 length: 15 residues. The CDR3, as DNA: TGTGCCAGCAGCAAGTCCCTAGCGGGAGCCGGGGAGCTGTTTTTT. It encodes CASSKSLAGAGELFF.

The genes are TRBV7-9 and TRBJ1-1, with D unclear. The germline V gene encodes CDR1 SEHNR and CDR2 FQNEAQ (reference sequence). The V and J ends lost 7 bases and 8 bases respectively, with 11 bases between them. The CDR3 has 11 residues. The CDR3 protein is CASTLGGEAFF. Written as DNA, the CDR3 is TGTGCCAGCACTCTAGGCGGCGAAGCTTTCTTT.

The chain couples TRBV5-1 to TRBJ2-3, with 10 nucleotides matching TRBD2. The CDR3 has 18 amino acids. V lost 0 bases and J lost 4; bases outside the gene matches: 11. The germline V gene encodes CDR1 SGHRS and CDR2 YFSETQ. This CDR3 is CASSLGSLAGGSPDTQYF. CDR3 nucleotide sequence: TGCGCCAGCAGCTTGGGGAGTTTAGCGGGAGGATCCCCAGATACGCAGTATTTT.

The chain links TRBV11-3 to TRBJ2-1; D may be TRBD2 (6 bases). Germline CDR1 reads SGHNT; CDR2 reads YENEEA. The CDR3 has 16 amino acids. V gave up 5 bases and J gave up 9 bases, with 23 bases separating them. For the CDR3, the DNA is TGTGCCAGCAGCCCAGGAATCGGGGGTACATTCAGTGAGCAGTTCTTC. This codes for CASSPGIGGTFSEQFF.

The genes are TRBV5-6 and TRBJ2-2, with unresolved D. The V gene lost 0 bases and the J gene lost 2 bases, with 11 bases spanning the gap. Looked up from germline, CDR1 is SGHDT and CDR2 is YYEEEE. The CDR3 covers 16 residues. As DNA, the CDR3 is TGTGCCAGCAGCTTGGTATCCGCTAAAAACACCGGGGAGCTGTTTTTT. Protein product: CASSLVSAKNTGELFF.

The rearrangement uses TRBV10-3 and TRBJ1-5; unclear D gene. Per germline, CDR1 ENHRY and CDR2 SYGVKD. The CDR3 is made up of 17 amino acids. V gave up 0 bases and J gave up 0 bases, with 12 bases separating them. The CDR3 DNA sequence: TGTGCCATCAGTGAGTCGAGGGAGAAATATAGCAATCAGCCCCAGCATTTT. This sequence encodes CAISESREKYSNQPQHF.

This clone was picked up a small number of times. The chain couples TRBV5-1 to TRBJ2-1, with 11 bases matching TRBD2. CDR1 is SGHRS, CDR2 YFSETQ, per germline. V dropped 1 base and J dropped 5; count of bases not matched to a gene: 17. The CDR3 has 20 residues. Written as DNA, the CDR3 is TGCGCCAGCAGCTTGACCTACAGTAGCGGGAGGGCCCTCGGGGACAATGAGCAGTTCTTC. It is translated as CASSLTYSSGRALGDNEQFF. The full variable domain, with the rest looked up from reference TRBV5-1 and TRBJ2-1, is KAGVTQTPRYLIKTRGQQVTLSCSPISGHRSVSWYQQTPGQGLQFLFEYFSETQRNKGNFPGRFSGRQFSNSRSEMNVSTLELGDSALYLCASSLTYSSGRALGDNEQFFGPGTRLTVL.

The genes are TRBV2 and TRBJ1-2, with 7 bases identical to TRBD1. Germline CDR1 SNHLY, CDR2 FYNNEI. V trimming: 5 bases; J trimming: 0 bases; junction bases outside the gene matches: 6. This CDR3 region has 15 residues. CDR3 in amino acids: CASSQKGQPNYGYTF. For the CDR3, the DNA is TGTGCCAGCAGTCAAAAGGGACAGCCTAACTATGGCTACACCTTC.

This chain links TRBV28 with TRBJ2-3, with 12 bases fitting TRBD2. The V and J ends lost 4 bases and 6 bases, in that order; junction bases with no gene match: 11. Germline values: CDR1 MDHEN, CDR2 SYDVKM. There are 17 residues in the CDR3. The CDR3, as DNA: TGTGCCAGCAGTTCTAGCGGGAGGGCACGTTATGAGGATACGCAGTATTTT. It codes for CASSSSGRARYEDTQYF.

J is TRBJ2-7 and V is TRBV19; TRBD1 aligns across 7 bases. The CDR3 is made up of 13 amino acids. The trim removed 4 bases at V and 5 bases at J, leaving 5 bases unmatched. Germline V gene data show CDR1 as LNHDA and CDR2 as SQIVND (reference sequence). The chain's CDR3 is CASSKGGIDEQYF. The CDR3 DNA follows: TGTGCCAGTAGTAAAGGGGGCATCGACGAGCAGTACTTC.

The chain joins TRBV6-1 to TRBJ2-5, with 7 positions matching TRBD1. TRBJ2-7 matches the DNA end more closely, so the J call is doubtful. The germline V gene encodes CDR1 MNHNS and CDR2 SASEGT. The CDR3 is 14 amino acids. Here the CDR3 reads CASSEWDSSYEQYF. DNA of the CDR3: TGTGCCAGCAGTGAGTGGGACAGCTCCTACGAGCAGTACTTC.

The rearrangement uses TRBV27 and TRBJ2-5, with 7 bases fitting TRBD2. With 2 bases clipped from V and 2 bases from J, the junction kept 5 bases outside the gene matches. The length of the CDR3 is 15 residues. Germline lookup yields CDR1 MNHEY and CDR2 SMNVEV (reference sequence). The CDR3: CASSLRVGGQETQYF. In DNA, the CDR3 is TGTGCCAGCAGTTTAAGGGTCGGGGGGCAAGAGACCCAGTACTTC.

This clone was recorded once. The V call is TRBV11-3, the J call TRBJ2-5; the match to TRBD2 covers 11 bases. Germline CDR1 SGHNT, CDR2 YENEEA. Unmatched junction bases numbered 15, after V lost 3 bases and J lost 0 bases. The CDR3 extends over 20 amino acids. The CDR3 DNA is TGTGCCAGCAGCTTGCTGGACCCAGTCCGACTAGCGGGAAACCAAGAGACCCAGTACTTC. This sequence encodes CASSLLDPVRLAGNQETQYF.

This clone was observed a single time. The chain joins TRBV11-2 to TRBJ1-1; D is possibly TRBD1 (5 bases). The ends were cut back, 2 bases at V and 1 base at J, with 11 bases in the middle. CDR1 is SGHAT and CDR2 is FQNNGV in the germline V gene. The CDR3 is made up of 15 amino acids. The CDR3 loop is CASSLSGHPNTEAFF. As DNA, the CDR3 is TGTGCCAGCAGCTTATCAGGACACCCGAACACTGAAGCTTTCTTT.

The chain joins TRBV27 to TRBJ2-7; 8 bases line up with TRBD2. After removal of 2 bases from V and 2 bases from J, the junction contained 5 bases not matched to a gene. The CDR3 extends over 15 amino acids. Germline values: CDR1 MNHEY, CDR2 SMNVEV (reference sequence). CDR3 in amino acids: CASSLGGGRTYEQYF. The DNA of the CDR3 is TGTGCCAGCAGTTTAGGTGGCGGGAGGACCTACGAGCAGTACTTC.

As concerns this clone: Germline and junction disagree at one end, which may indicate a read error. The rearrangement links TRBV5-6 to TRBJ2-7, with a possible D match to TRBD2 (7 bases). CDR3 length equals 12 residues. Germline V gene sequence: CDR1 SGHDT, CDR2 YYEEEE. This CDR3 reads CASSWGGGKKNF. For the CDR3, the DNA is TGTGCCAGCAGCTGGGGAGGGGGGAAGAAGAACTTC.

The chain recombines TRBV18 with TRBJ1-1; 10 bases line up with TRBD1. V dropped 1 base and J dropped 5; count of bases not matched to a gene: 10. The CDR3 runs 17 residues. Per the germline V gene, CDR1 is KGHSH and CDR2 is LQKENI. The DNA of the CDR3 is TGTGCCAGCTCACCACTGGCCGGGACAGGGGCGAGGACTGAAGCTTTCTTT. This translates into CASSPLAGTGARTEAFF.

The genes are TRBV27 and TRBJ1-2; D possibly corresponds to TRBD1 (6 bases). CDR1 MNHEY and CDR2 SMNVEV come from the germline V gene (reference sequence). CDR3 length equals 15 residues. With 3 bases removed from V and 9 bases from J, the gap between germline ends came to 20 bases. The CDR3 DNA is TGTGCCAGCAGTTTTAGCAGGGGACCTCTTAATAGCTACACCTTC. Translated: CASSFSRGPLNSYTF.

The chain couples TRBV6-1 to TRBJ2-5; 7 positions agree with TRBD1. The J segment lost 7 bases and the V segment lost 4 bases, leaving 15 bases of the junction unmatched. Germline V gives CDR1 MNHNS, CDR2 SASEGT. The CDR3 runs 16 residues. The CDR3, as DNA: TGTGCCAGCAGTGGATCCAGACAGGGCGGAGTAGGGACCCAGTACTTC. Protein: CASSGSRQGGVGTQYF.

The genes are TRBV6-6 and TRBJ2-1; TRBD1 might be the D (6 bases). Trimming removed 4 bases from V and 2 bases from J, with 9 bases in between. CDR3 size: 14 residues. Germline CDR1 MNHNY, CDR2 SVGAGI (reference sequence). CDR3 DNA sequence: TGTGCCAGCAGTTTGCCAGGGGCCTACAATGAGCAGTTCTTC. It codes for CASSLPGAYNEQFF.

The chain joins TRBV2 to TRBJ2-5; TRBD1 matches at 10 bases. CDR1 and CDR2 from the germline V gene are SNHLY and FYNNEI. The J segment lost 5 bases and the V segment lost 1 base, leaving 1 base of the junction unmatched. The CDR3 contains 14 residues. In DNA, the CDR3 is TGTGCCAGCAGTGAAGGGGGACAGGGGGAGACCCAGTACTTC. Protein product: CASSEGGQGETQYF.

The chain carries TRBV7-2 and TRBJ2-3, with 7 bases aligning to TRBD2. Germline assignment: CDR1 SGHTA and CDR2 FQGNSA. The CDR3 has 15 amino acids. The V gene end was trimmed by 2 bases and the J gene end by 2 bases; junction bases not matched to a gene: 4. DNA for the CDR3: TGTGCCAGCAGCTTAAGAGGGAGGGCCACAGATACGCAGTATTTT. It specifies CASSLRGRATDTQYF.

The V call is TRBV5-1, the J call TRBJ2-2, with D possibly matching TRBD2 (5 bases). This CDR3 is built from 14 residues. V lost 0 bases to trimming and J lost 5 bases, with 8 bases between them. CDR1 SGHRS and CDR2 YFSETQ come from the germline V gene. Here the CDR3 reads CASSLGTATGELFF. The CDR3 region has the DNA TGCGCCAGCAGCTTGGGGACTGCAACCGGGGAGCTGTTTTTT.

The J gene is TRBJ2-3, the V gene TRBV9, with 7 nucleotides matching TRBD2. V was clipped by 4 bases and J by 5 bases; unmatched bases: 4. The CDR3 extends over 13 amino acids. CDR1 and CDR2 from the germline V gene are SGDLS and YYNGEE. Here the CDR3 DNA reads TGTGCCAGCAGCCGGAGCGGGATAGATACGCAGTATTTT. Translating it yields CASSRSGIDTQYF.

The genes are TRBV27 and TRBJ2-7; 8 nucleotides match TRBD1. This CDR3 comprises 14 residues. The V gene end was trimmed by 4 bases and the J gene end by 4 bases; junction bases not matched to a gene: 6. CDR1 and CDR2 (germline): MNHEY, SMNVEV (reference sequence). CDR3 bases: TGTGCCAGCAGTTCAAGCAGGGGGCGGTACGAGCAGTACTTC. It codes for CASSSSRGRYEQYF.

V is TRBV5-1 and J is TRBJ2-3; D ambiguous. The germline CDR1 and CDR2 sequences are SGHRS and YFSETQ. CDR3 size: 14 residues. With 0 bases removed from V and 2 bases from J, the gap between germline ends came to 7 bases. The CDR3 protein is CASSLGHDTDTQYF. The CDR3, as DNA: TGCGCCAGCAGCTTGGGGCACGACACAGATACGCAGTATTTT.

This clone was counted only a few times. Written as DNA, the CDR3 is TGTGCCAGCAGCAAACCAAAACAGGGGTCCCCCTACGAGCAGTACTTC. Protein: CASSKPKQGSPYEQYF. The chain couples TRBV21-1 to TRBJ2-7; the tabulated D call, TRBD1, remains unverified against the DNA. TRBV21-1 counts as a pseudogene. This CDR3 has 16 residues.

V gene TRBV6-5 combines with J gene TRBJ1-5, with 7 bases aligning to TRBD1. J lost 7 bases, V lost 7 bases, and 13 bases had no gene match. The germline gives CDR1 MNHEY, CDR2 SVGAGI. CDR3 length equals 15 residues. CDR3 sequence (DNA): TGTGCCAGCAAGGACAGACAGGGAGCCGGCCAGCCCCAGCATTTT. Translated, it gives CASKDRQGAGQPQHF.

V gene TRBV6-1 combines with J gene TRBJ1-2; D gene unclear. In germline, CDR1 is MNHNS, CDR2 SASEGT. This CDR3 is built from 17 residues. Trimming shortened V by 0 bases and J by 4 bases, and 18 bases separated the two germline ends. This chain's CDR3 is CASSEALAVIFTYGYTF. In DNA, the CDR3 is TGTGCCAGCAGTGAAGCGCTAGCGGTGATTTTTACCTATGGCTACACCTTC.

This clone was recorded once. The J gene is TRBJ2-6, the V gene TRBV6-5, with 7 bases matching TRBD1. Germline-derived CDR1 and CDR2 are MNHEY and SVGAGI. The CDR3 length is 14 residues. The trim removed 4 bases at V and 8 bases at J, leaving 5 bases unmatched. The CDR3 loop is CASSSSTGSNVLTF. The CDR3 region has the DNA TGTGCCAGCAGTTCGTCGACAGGGTCCAACGTCCTGACTTTC.

This clone was seen a handful of times. The V call is TRBV5-1, the J call TRBJ2-3; D remains ambiguous. The germline gives CDR1 SGHRS, CDR2 YFSETQ. The CDR3 totals 13 residues. Between the trimmed V and J ends, which lost 2 bases and 5 bases, there was a span of 9 bases. This CDR3 is CASSLGDGDTQYF. In DNA form, the CDR3 reads TGCGCCAGCAGCTTAGGAGACGGAGATACGCAGTATTTT.